A selection of T cell receptor beta chains follows, all from one sample in a study of cytomegalovirus exposure and HLA in healthy donors. Sequencing used immunoSEQ multiplex PCR; TCRdb keeps in-frame clones, though not all of them. This sample's table reports about 110,000 clones. Sequencing used PBMCs. These receptors originate from a man younger than 40 in good health and CMV-seronegative. CDR3s include the opening cysteine and the closing phenylalanine or tryptophan. The order of the fields is V gene, D gene, CDR3 protein. D genes are given only for firm matches.

>TRBV7-8|.
CASRLIRQGRSPAFF
>TRBV7-9|.
CASRDSSGANVLTF
>TRBV27|.
CASSWGRGEYSYEQYF
>TRBV19|TRBD2
CASSIGAGGSDTQYF
>TRBV6-1|TRBD1
CASSEPPGRGHYNEQFF
>TRBV30|.
CAWSVDPGTEAFF
>TRBV9|.
CASSVAAVPTEDLNTGELFF
>TRBV5-1|TRBD1
CASSWTGREDTIYF
>TRBV4-2|TRBD1
CASSQEGNRGWSYNSPLHF
>TRBV12-5|.
CASGLVGQGGQFF
>TRBV28|TRBD1
CASRGQSTSNEKLFF
>TRBV6-5|.
CASRRGQTNTEAFF
>TRBV2|TRBD1
CASASLTGGLGYTF